One and the same sample provided the 8 T cell receptor beta chains below, sequenced in a study of blood T cell repertoires in COVID-19. TCRdb's copy holds only in-frame clones and misses some; the assay was immunoSEQ multiplex PCR. This repertoire shows about 250,000 clones, approximately 89% found once; its top ten account for 1.5% to 2%. The source material was peripheral blood. Receptors were obtained from a woman between 55 and 75 years old who had recovered from COVID-19.

This clone was seen only once. This CDR3 is CASSPSRGETQYF. The CDR3 DNA sequence: TGTGCCAGCAGCCCCAGCAGAGGAGAGACCCAGTACTTC. The V and J genes are TRBV5-4 and TRBJ2-5; no reliable D call. Trimming removed 4 bases from V and 4 bases from J, with 11 bases in between. Germline CDR1 reads SGHNT; CDR2 reads YYREEE (reference sequence). The CDR3 sequence is 13 residues long.

The genes are TRBV18 and TRBJ2-5; 11 bases line up with TRBD2. CDR3 length: 18 amino acids. J lost 2 bases, V lost 2 bases, and 10 bases had no gene match. Per germline, CDR1 KGHSH and CDR2 LQKENI. CDR3 residues: CASSPKASGGPQQETQYF. Here the CDR3 DNA reads TGTGCCAGCTCACCAAAGGCTAGCGGGGGGCCCCAACAAGAGACCCAGTACTTC.

This chain links TRBV19 with TRBJ2-2; perhaps TRBD1 as D (5 bases). Trimming stripped 2 bases from V and 4 bases from J, with 11 bases between. CDR1 LNHDA and CDR2 SQIVND come from the germline V gene (reference sequence). The CDR3 spans 15 residues. CDR3 loop: CASSILARVTGELFF. The CDR3 coding sequence is TGTGCCAGTAGTATACTCGCCAGGGTCACCGGGGAGCTGTTTTTT.

This rearrangement joins TRBV28 to TRBJ1-2; no definite D call. The V and J ends lost 5 bases and 6 bases respectively, with 16 bases between them. CDR1 is MDHEN, CDR2 SYDVKM, per germline. The CDR3 spans 14 residues. CDR3 sequence (DNA): TGTGCCAGCAGTACCGCCCGGGGAATCGATGGCTACACCTTC. This encodes CASSTARGIDGYTF.

This chain connects TRBV27 to TRBJ2-3; 8 positions match TRBD2. The junction had 6 bases not matched to a gene; V was cut back by 4 bases and J by 3 bases. The CDR3 loop spans 15 amino acids. The germline gives CDR1 MNHEY, CDR2 SMNVEV (reference sequence). CDR3 nucleotide sequence: TGTGCCAGCAGTTCAACGGGGGGGCGTACAGATACGCAGTATTTT. Translated, it gives CASSSTGGRTDTQYF.

This chain connects TRBV9 to TRBJ1-4; maybe TRBD1 (6 bases). The CDR3 has 14 amino acids. The V end was cut by 4 bases, the J end by 7 bases, with 14 bases between. The germline gives CDR1 SGDLS, CDR2 YYNGEE. CDR3 region: CASSQDSGREKLFF. The CDR3 bases are TGTGCCAGCAGCCAGGACAGCGGTCGTGAAAAACTGTTTTTT. Full variable domain (outside the CDR3, taken from reference TRBV9 and TRBJ1-4): DSGVTQTPKHLITATGQRVTLRCSPRSGDLSVYWYQQSLDQGLQFLIQYYNGEERAKGNILERFSAQQFPDLHSELNLSSLELGDSALYFCASSQDSGREKLFFGSGTQLSVL.

V usage is TRBV3-1 (or the pseudogene TRBV3-2) and J usage is TRBJ1-3, with D perhaps TRBD1 (6 bases). V gave up 4 bases and J gave up 3 bases, with 10 bases separating them. This CDR3 has 14 residues. The germline gives CDR1 LGHDT, CDR2 YNNKEL (reference sequence). The CDR3 reads CASSRNRVGNTIYF. The CDR3 DNA is TGTGCCAGCAGCCGGAACAGGGTTGGAAACACCATATATTTT.

V and J are TRBV29-1 and TRBJ1-2; D gene unclear. V was clipped by 5 bases and J by 5 bases, with 9 bases between them. Germline V gene data show CDR1 as SQVTM and CDR2 as ANQGSEA. The CDR3 sequence is 11 residues long. The CDR3, as DNA: TGCAGCGTTACACGATTATATGGCTACACCTTC. Its protein product is CSVTRLYGYTF.